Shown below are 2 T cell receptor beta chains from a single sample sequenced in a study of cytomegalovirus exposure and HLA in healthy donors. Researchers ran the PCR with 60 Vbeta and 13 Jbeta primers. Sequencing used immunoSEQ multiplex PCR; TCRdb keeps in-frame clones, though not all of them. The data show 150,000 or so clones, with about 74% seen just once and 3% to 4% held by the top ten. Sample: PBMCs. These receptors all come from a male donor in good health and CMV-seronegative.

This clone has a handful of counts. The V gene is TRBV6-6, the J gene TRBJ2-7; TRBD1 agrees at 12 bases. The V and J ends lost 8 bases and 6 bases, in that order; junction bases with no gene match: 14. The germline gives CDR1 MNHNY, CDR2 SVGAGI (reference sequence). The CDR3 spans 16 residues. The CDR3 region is CASSLLLGTGGGEQYF. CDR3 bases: TGTGCCAGCTCTCTCCTTCTCGGGACAGGGGGCGGCGAGCAGTACTTC.

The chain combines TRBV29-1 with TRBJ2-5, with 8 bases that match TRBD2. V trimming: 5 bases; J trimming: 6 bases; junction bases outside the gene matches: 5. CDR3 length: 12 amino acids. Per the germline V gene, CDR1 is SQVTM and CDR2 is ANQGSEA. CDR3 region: CSVSGGGKTQYF. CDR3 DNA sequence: TGCAGCGTTTCCGGGGGGGGGAAGACCCAGTACTTC. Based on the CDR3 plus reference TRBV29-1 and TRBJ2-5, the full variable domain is SAVISQKPSRDICQRGTSLTIQCQVDSQVTMMFWYRQQPGQSLTLIATANQGSEATYESGFVIDKFPISRPNLTFSTLTVSNMSPEDSSIYLCSVSGGGKTQYFGPGTRLLVL.